The 8 T cell receptor beta chains below come from one sample, sequenced in a study of blood T cell repertoires in COVID-19. Sequencing used immunoSEQ multiplex PCR; TCRdb keeps in-frame clones, though not all of them. Altogether over 150,000 clones are present, 91% being singletons, with the ten largest covering about 0.57%. Sequencing was carried out using peripheral blood. These receptors were taken from a man aged 45-60 years with acute or convalescent COVID-19.

V usage is TRBV19 and J usage is TRBJ1-6; D remains unclear. The germline V gene has CDR1 LNHDA and CDR2 SQIVND (reference sequence). CDR3 length: 18 residues. Trimming left V 0 bases short and J 7 bases short, with 19 bases between. CDR3 coding DNA: TGTGCCAGTAGTATAGATCGTCGTCAGGCTTTCCCGAATTCACCCCTCCACTTT. It is translated as CASSIDRRQAFPNSPLHF.

The rearrangement uses TRBV7-9 and TRBJ2-1, with 7 bases identical to TRBD2. In germline, CDR1 is SEHNR, CDR2 FQNEAQ (reference sequence). The CDR3 length is 15 residues. Trimming at V came to 1 base and at J to 7 bases, leaving 7 bases not matched to a gene. CDR3 DNA sequence: TGTGCCAGCAGCTTAGTCGCTAGCGGAGGGAATGAGCAGTTCTTC. This gives the protein CASSLVASGGNEQFF.

This clone was counted a single time. As DNA, the CDR3 is TGTGCCAGCAGGAGACAGGGTTTGGAGACCCAGTACTTC. It yields the protein CASRRQGLETQYF. The chain employs TRBV27 and TRBJ2-5; 7 nucleotides match TRBD1. This CDR3 is built from 13 residues. Losses at the gene ends were 6 bases for V and 5 bases for J; bases not matched to a gene: 6. CDR1 and CDR2 (germline): MNHEY, SMNVEV (reference sequence).

The gene calls are TRBV2 and TRBJ1-2; no reliable D call. V shed 5 bases and J shed 8 bases, with 21 bases lying between them. This CDR3 region has 15 residues. CDR1 and CDR2 from the germline V gene are SNHLY and FYNNEI. The DNA of the CDR3 is TGTGCCAGCAGTCCATGGGCCCGCGGAGCGGAAGGCTACACCTTC. Protein: CASSPWARGAEGYTF.

This clone occurred once. The chain joins TRBV27 to TRBJ2-3; TRBD2 is a possible D gene (5 bases). Germline CDR1 is MNHEY and CDR2 is SMNVEV (reference sequence). CDR3 length equals 12 residues. V lost 8 bases and J lost 9, with 15 bases in between. The CDR3 is CASALGSSTQYF. The CDR3 nucleotides are TGTGCCAGCGCCCTGGGGAGTTCGACGCAGTATTTT.

This clone was seen a few times. The chain combines TRBV19 with TRBJ1-2, with a weak D call TRBD1 (6 bases). CDR1 is LNHDA and CDR2 is SQIVND in the germline V gene (reference sequence). V lost 7 bases and J 5 bases, leaving 17 bases between the germline ends. CDR3 size: 14 residues. CDR3 amino acids: CASNIEPGAYGYTF. CDR3 coding DNA: TGTGCCAGTAATATCGAGCCAGGGGCTTATGGCTACACCTTC.

The chain recombines TRBV19 with TRBJ2-2, with 7 bases fitting TRBD2. Trimming removed 5 bases from V and 4 bases from J; junction bases left unmatched: 4. CDR1 is LNHDA, CDR2 SQIVND, per germline (reference sequence). The CDR3 spans 14 residues. This CDR3 reads CASSYGGSTGELFF. The CDR3 nucleotides are TGTGCCAGTAGTTACGGGGGGAGCACCGGGGAGCTGTTTTTT.

The chain couples TRBV4-1 to TRBJ2-7, with 7 positions matching TRBD1. Trimming cost V 1 base and J 2 bases; bases outside gene matches: 5. The CDR3 has 15 amino acids. Germline values: CDR1 MGHRA, CDR2 YSYEKL. The CDR3 DNA reads as TGCGCCAGCAGCCAAGCAGGACAGGCGCCCTACGAGCAGTACTTC. It is translated as CASSQAGQAPYEQYF.